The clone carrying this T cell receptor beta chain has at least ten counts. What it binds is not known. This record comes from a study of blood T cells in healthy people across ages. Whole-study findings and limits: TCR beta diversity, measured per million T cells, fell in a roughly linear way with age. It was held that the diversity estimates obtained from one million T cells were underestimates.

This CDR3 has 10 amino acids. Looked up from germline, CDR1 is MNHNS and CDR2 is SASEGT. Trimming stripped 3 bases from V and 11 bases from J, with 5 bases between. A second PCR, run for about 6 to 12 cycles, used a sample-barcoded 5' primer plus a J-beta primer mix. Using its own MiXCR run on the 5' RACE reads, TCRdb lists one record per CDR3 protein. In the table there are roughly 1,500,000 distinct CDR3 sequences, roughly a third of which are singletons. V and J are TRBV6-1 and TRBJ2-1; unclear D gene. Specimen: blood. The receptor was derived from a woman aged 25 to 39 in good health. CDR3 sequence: CASSDSKQFF. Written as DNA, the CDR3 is TGTGCCAGCAGTGACAGCAAGCAGTTCTTC.